The next 20 T cell receptor beta chains were all read from a single sample in a study of T cell responses to AZD1222 COVID-19 vaccine. The protocol was immunoSEQ multiplex PCR, while the TCRdb copy is restricted to in-frame clones and leaves out a portion. Of roughly 270,000 clones listed, 90% to 95% were seen once; the top ten hold around 0.57%. The sequenced sample was peripheral blood, obtained 28 days after the second AZD1222 dose. The origin of the receptors is an adult who received the AZD1222 COVID-19 vaccine.

Note on this clone: This sample also contains other DNA sequences that code for the same CDR3. This sequence joins TRBV28 and TRBJ2-2; tentative D call: TRBD2 (5 bases). V dropped 3 bases and J dropped 2 bases, with 7 bases sitting between them. This CDR3 has 14 amino acids. Germline CDR1 is MDHEN and CDR2 is SYDVKM. The chain's CDR3 is CASSLGVNTGELFF. The DNA of the CDR3 is TGTGCCAGCAGTTTGGGAGTTAACACCGGGGAGCTGTTTTTT.

The J gene is TRBJ2-7, the V gene TRBV28, with TRBD1 identical over 7 bases. Germline V gene data show CDR1 as MDHEN and CDR2 as SYDVKM. The V gene end was trimmed by 2 bases and the J gene end by 5 bases; junction bases not matched to a gene: 3. This CDR3 is 13 amino acids long. The CDR3 nucleotides are TGTGCCAGCAGTTTAGACAGGGTGCACGAGCAGTACTTC. This codes for CASSLDRVHEQYF.

V usage is TRBV28 and J usage is TRBJ1-2; D is ambiguous. Germline V gene data show CDR1 as MDHEN and CDR2 as SYDVKM. Trimming left V 2 bases short and J 1 base short, with 8 bases between. This CDR3 is built from 14 residues. The CDR3 DNA sequence: TGTGCCAGCAGTTTACGGCCGAGTAACTATGGCTACACCTTC. Encoded protein: CASSLRPSNYGYTF.

The rearrangement uses TRBV27 and TRBJ2-7, with D perhaps TRBD1 (5 bases). Germline V CDR1 and CDR2: MNHEY, SMNVEV (reference sequence). The CDR3 length is 14 residues. V lost 3 bases to trimming and J lost 6 bases, with 15 bases between them. This CDR3 is CASSFGQGFSEQYF. The CDR3 DNA follows: TGTGCCAGCAGTTTCGGTCAGGGATTCTCCGAGCAGTACTTC.

This clone was seen only a few times. V and J are TRBV5-1 and TRBJ1-5; D gene unclear. The V end was cut by 0 bases, the J end by 1 base, with 5 bases between. In germline, CDR1 is SGHRS, CDR2 YFSETQ. The CDR3 is 14 residues long. CDR3 loop: CASSLGPSNQPQHF. In nucleotides, the CDR3 is TGCGCCAGCAGCTTGGGCCCGAGCAATCAGCCCCAGCATTTT.

This chain connects TRBV7-9 to TRBJ1-2, with D possibly TRBD1 on 5 matching bases. The CDR3 has 13 residues. The germline V and J ends were trimmed by 4 bases and 8 bases, with 14 bases remaining between them. The germline CDR1 and CDR2 sequences are SEHNR and FQNEAQ (reference sequence). The CDR3 DNA reads TGTGCCAGCAGCTCCGCCGGGACTCGGGGCTACACCTTC. Encoded protein: CASSSAGTRGYTF.

This chain links TRBV7-2 with TRBJ2-3, with TRBD2 matching over 10 bases. Germline V gene lookup returns CDR1 SGHTA and CDR2 FQGNSA. The CDR3 spans 17 residues. V lost 5 bases to trimming and J lost 2 bases; unmatched junction nucleotides: 10. The CDR3 DNA reads as TGTGCCAGCAGCCTTAGAGGGCTAGCGGGGGACACAGATACGCAGTATTTT. Its translation: CASSLRGLAGDTDTQYF.

V is TRBV7-9 and J is TRBJ1-1; the D is unclear. Germline assignment: CDR1 SEHNR and CDR2 FQNEAQ (reference sequence). The CDR3 runs to 14 residues. The germline V and J ends were trimmed by 7 bases and 6 bases, with 18 bases remaining between them. The CDR3 sequence is CASTLAFPRPEAFF. Here the CDR3 DNA reads TGTGCCAGCACCCTGGCCTTTCCTCGGCCTGAAGCTTTCTTT.

The chain employs TRBV12-3 or TRBV12-4 and TRBJ2-1; the D gene is possibly TRBD1 (6 bases). The CDR3 totals 12 residues. The V and J ends lost 6 bases and 7 bases respectively, with 10 bases between them. The CDR3 DNA sequence: TGTGCCAGCAGCCTCGACAGGAATGAGCAGTTCTTC. This sequence encodes CASSLDRNEQFF.

The chain combines TRBV12-3 or TRBV12-4 with TRBJ2-3; no clear D. The CDR3 runs to 13 residues. Trimming shortened V by 5 bases and J by 6 bases, and 12 bases separated the two germline ends. The CDR3 bases are TGTGCCAGCAGTGCCGGGTGGGCCGATACGCAGTATTTT. Amino acids: CASSAGWADTQYF.

The chain combines TRBV5-1 with TRBJ1-1, with D possibly being TRBD1 (5 bases). The length of the CDR3 is 16 residues. Germline V gives CDR1 SGHRS, CDR2 YFSETQ. Trimming stripped 0 bases from V and 10 bases from J, with 22 bases between. The CDR3 nucleotides read TGCGCCAGCAGCTTGGTGGGGGGAATTGGGTTAGGACTAGCTTTCTTT. Encoded protein: CASSLVGGIGLGLAFF.

The chain joins TRBV2 to TRBJ2-2; 11 bases are shared with TRBD2. From germline, CDR1 is SNHLY and CDR2 FYNNEI. This CDR3 is 16 amino acids long. Trimming cost V 5 bases and J 6 bases; bases outside gene matches: 8. The CDR3 DNA is TGTGCCAGCAGTCTTACTAGCGGGAGTCTGGCCGGGGAGCTGTTTTTT. Protein sequence: CASSLTSGSLAGELFF.

The rearrangement links TRBV12-5 to TRBJ1-1; the D is unclear. The germline V and J ends were trimmed by 7 bases and 5 bases, with 8 bases remaining between them. The germline V gene has CDR1 LGHNT and CDR2 FRNRAP. The CDR3 is 11 amino acids. The CDR3 spells CASERMTEAFF. CDR3 DNA sequence: TGTGCTAGTGAGAGGATGACTGAAGCTTTCTTT.

This rearrangement joins TRBV28 to TRBJ2-3; TRBD2 agrees at 7 bases. Trimming cost V 3 bases and J 0 bases; bases outside gene matches: 9. The CDR3 is 17 amino acids. From germline, CDR1 is MDHEN and CDR2 SYDVKM. CDR3 sequence (DNA): TGTGCCAGCAGTTTTCGGGGTAGCGGGCCTAGCACAGATACGCAGTATTTT. It encodes CASSFRGSGPSTDTQYF.

The chain combines TRBV3-1 (or the pseudogene TRBV3-2) with TRBJ1-1; D remains ambiguous. The CDR3 has 14 residues. Trimming took off 1 base at V and 6 bases at J, with 12 bases between the two ends. CDR1 is LGHDT and CDR2 is YNNKEL in the germline V gene (reference sequence). CDR3 region: CASSQGSAASEAFF. CDR3 nucleotide sequence: TGTGCCAGCAGCCAAGGGTCAGCGGCTTCTGAAGCTTTCTTT.

The rearrangement uses TRBV5-3 and TRBJ2-3; 8 positions agree with TRBD1. TRBV5-3 is given ORF status, its function remaining uncertain. The V segment lost 4 bases and the J segment 8 bases; nucleotides outside the gene matches: 15. This CDR3 spans 16 amino acids. CDR3 protein: CARSPCWQGAVGTQYF. The CDR3 DNA reads TGTGCCAGAAGCCCATGCTGGCAGGGGGCCGTGGGTACGCAGTATTTT.

This rearrangement joins TRBV2 to TRBJ2-4; 10 nucleotides match TRBD1. This CDR3 has 16 residues. The trim removed 0 bases at V and 8 bases at J, leaving 7 bases unmatched. CDR1 is SNHLY, CDR2 FYNNEI, per germline. CDR3 bases: TGTGCCAGCAGTGAAGCTCGACAGGGGGCGCATCACATTCAGTACTTC. It encodes CASSEARQGAHHIQYF.

The CDR3 DNA reads as TGTGCCAGCAGTCCCTGGGGCGAAAAACTGTTTTTT. Translating it yields CASSPWGEKLFF. The gene calls are TRBV7-9 and TRBJ1-4, with D possibly matching TRBD1 (5 bases). In germline, CDR1 is SEHNR, CDR2 FQNEAQ (reference sequence). Trimming shortened V by 6 bases and J by 8 bases, and 10 bases separated the two germline ends. The CDR3 spans 12 residues.

The rearrangement links TRBV9 to TRBJ1-6; tentatively, D is TRBD1 (5 bases). Trimming stripped 0 bases from V and 5 bases from J, with 9 bases between. This CDR3 region has 15 residues. Germline values: CDR1 SGDLS, CDR2 YYNGEE. CDR3 residues: CASSVAGRNNSPLHF. The CDR3 DNA reads TGTGCCAGCAGCGTAGCGGGGCGGAATAATTCACCCCTCCACTTT.

This rearrangement joins TRBV10-1 to TRBJ2-5; maybe TRBD2 (7 bases). Deletions cut 6 bases from V and 6 bases from J, with 17 bases between. The germline CDR1 and CDR2 sequences are WNHNN and SYGVQD (reference sequence). The CDR3 is 14 amino acids. The CDR3 loop reads CASRGGQILKTQYF. The CDR3 bases are TGCGCCAGCAGGGGGGGGCAGATTCTAAAGACCCAGTACTTC.